The TCR beta chain under discussion was sequenced for a study of CD8+ T cells in alopecia areata. Findings and limits, study-wide: It was lesional scalp, especially alopecia totalis/universalis, that showed higher clonality than normal scalp. Scalp repertoires also include resident alphabeta T cells from normal skin.

Isolated RNA was reverse transcribed into cDNA used as the sequencing template. Here immunoSEQ multiplex PCR was the method, and the copy in TCRdb shows in-frame clones only, minus some. The data show about 120,000 clones, about 51% seen once. Note on this clone: Its antigen is still unknown.

Specimens obtained from alopecia areata patients comprised lesional scalp punch biopsies and peripheral blood. The V and J ends lost 4 bases and 4 bases respectively, with 13 bases between them. The CDR3 is 14 amino acids. Germline CDR1 reads MDHEN; CDR2 reads SYDVKM. The sequence was obtained from a human donor with alopecia areata. This chain links TRBV28 with TRBJ1-2; D remains ambiguous. Source material: NKG2D-low CD8+ T cells sorted from blood. Here the CDR3 reads CASSSQRRFYGYTF. The CDR3 DNA follows: TGTGCCAGCAGTTCGCAGAGGAGGTTCTATGGCTACACCTTC.